One sample yielded the 14 T cell receptor beta chains listed below, sequenced in a study of vaccination and CD4 T cells after COVID-19. These receptors are not linked to any known antigen. Treatment specified: roughly ten-day PBMC culture with coronavirus spike peptide pools or control peptides (ViraFEST assay). The Oncomine TCR Beta short-read assay was applied to DNA of cultured CD4+ T cells. TCRdb recomputed calls from the PCR reads with MiXCR, one row per CDR3 protein. Among about 15,000 distinct CDR3 sequences listed, roughly 54% were seen once. The sequenced sample consisted of CD4+ T cells from blood, cultured in vitro. The receptors here all came from a human donor who had recovered from COVID-19.

A few counts support this clonotype. Here the CDR3 reads CASRGGSGLQPQHF. CDR3 in DNA: TGTGCCAGTAGGGGGGGCTCTGGCCTACAGCCCCAGCATTTT. V is TRBV19 and J is TRBJ1-5, with D perhaps TRBD1 (6 bases). V shed 6 bases and J shed 7 bases, with 16 bases lying between them. CDR1 is LNHDA, CDR2 SQIVND, per germline (reference sequence). This CDR3 comprises 14 residues.

Regarding this clonotype: One junction end does not reproduce the germline sequence, and a read error may be involved. The chain employs TRBV7-7 and TRBJ2-5; D gene unclear. CDR1 and CDR2 from the germline V gene are SSHAT and FNYEAQ (reference sequence). This CDR3 spans 15 amino acids. The CDR3 protein is CASSLGPSEQETQYF. Written as DNA, the CDR3 is TGTGCTAGCAGCTTAGGCCCCAGTGAACAAGAGACCCAGTACTTC. Full variable domain (outside the CDR3, taken from reference TRBV7-7 and TRBJ2-5): GAGVSQSPRYKVTKRGQDVTLRCDPISSHATLYWYQQALGQGPEFLTYFNYEAQPDKSGLPSDRFSAERPEGSISTLTIQRTEQRDSAMYRCASSLGPSEQETQYFGPGTRLLVL.

The chain couples TRBV30 to TRBJ2-5; D unclear. The CDR3 loop spans 14 amino acids. V lost 0 bases and J 5 bases, leaving 13 bases between the germline ends. Germline CDR1 GTSNPN, CDR2 SVGIG (reference sequence). CDR3 nucleotides: TGTGCCTGGAGTGTACCCCCCCAGAGGGAGACCCAGTACTTC. Translating gives CAWSVPPQRETQYF.

In this sample, this clonotype turned up a few times. V is TRBV7-9 and J is TRBJ1-3; D not certain. Per the germline V gene, CDR1 is SEHNR and CDR2 is FQNEAQ (reference sequence). This CDR3 region has 16 residues. Between the trimmed V and J ends, which lost 0 bases and 0 bases, there was a span of 9 bases. This CDR3 is CASSLAGSYSGNTIYF. CDR3 nucleotides: TGTGCCAGCAGCTTAGCGGGGAGTTACTCTGGAAACACCATATATTTT.

The chain is built from TRBV2 and TRBJ2-4; TRBD1 or TRBD2 may be the D gene (5 bases each). V lost 8 bases and J 6 bases, leaving 8 bases between the germline ends. This CDR3 is built from 11 residues. Germline CDR1 SNHLY, CDR2 FYNNEI. The CDR3 region has the DNA TGTGCCAGCGGGGGTGGAAACATTCAGTACTTC. Translated, it gives CASGGGNIQYF.

The CDR3 nucleotides read TGTGCCAGCAGTCCAGGGACAGGTGAGGCGGAAGAGACCCAGTACTTC. This encodes CASSPGTGEAEETQYF. The chain uses TRBV27 and TRBJ2-5, with TRBD1 matching over 8 bases. Germline CDR1 reads MNHEY; CDR2 reads SMNVEV (reference sequence). V trimming: 5 bases; J trimming: 3 bases; junction bases outside the gene matches: 11. The CDR3 is 16 residues long.

The chain carries TRBV3-1 and TRBJ1-6; TRBD1 matches at 7 bases. Per the germline V gene, CDR1 is LGHDT and CDR2 is YNNKEL (reference sequence). The V and J ends lost 4 bases and 10 bases, in that order; junction bases with no gene match: 16. The CDR3 consists of 17 residues. The CDR3 sequence is CASSPAPRTGPQSPLHF. CDR3 nucleotide sequence: TGTGCCAGCAGCCCCGCACCCAGGACAGGACCCCAATCACCCCTCCACTTT.

The rearrangement links TRBV27 to TRBJ2-1; 10 bases align to TRBD1. The CDR3 spans 15 residues. Looked up from germline, CDR1 is MNHEY and CDR2 is SMNVEV (reference sequence). V was pared by 5 bases and J by 3 bases, with 4 bases of the junction left unmatched. Written as DNA, the CDR3 is TGTGCCAGCAGTCTGGGACAGGGGAACTACAATGAGCAGTTCTTC. It encodes CASSLGQGNYNEQFF.

In this sample, this clonotype turned up a few times. The CDR3 nucleotides read TGTGCCAGTAGTCCTGAGGATGGGTCCAATCAGCCCCAGCATTTT. It translates to CASSPEDGSNQPQHF. The chain is built from TRBV19 and TRBJ1-5; D remains ambiguous. The V gene's germline CDR1 is LNHDA and CDR2 SQIVND (reference sequence). CDR3 length equals 15 residues. With 5 bases removed from V and 3 bases from J, the gap between germline ends came to 14 bases.

This clonotype was recorded only once. In DNA, the CDR3 is TGCAGTGCCATCCCCGGGACAGGGGAGGGATCACCCCTCCACTTT. Translation: CSAIPGTGEGSPLHF. This rearrangement joins TRBV20-1 to TRBJ1-6; 10 nucleotides agree with TRBD1. This CDR3 region has 15 residues. CDR1 and CDR2 (germline): DFQATT, SNEGSKA (reference sequence). With V trimmed by 6 bases and J by 10 bases, 12 bases remained unmatched.

The genes are TRBV9 and TRBJ1-2; the match to TRBD1 covers 7 bases. CDR3 length equals 14 residues. The J segment lost 8 bases and the V segment lost 4 bases, leaving 11 bases of the junction unmatched. The V gene's germline CDR1 is SGDLS and CDR2 YYNGEE. As DNA, the CDR3 is TGTGCCAGCAGCACCCAGACAGGGTTGGGCGGCTACACCTTC. Amino acid sequence: CASSTQTGLGGYTF.

This clonotype was counted a few times. The chain is built from TRBV20-1 and TRBJ1-4, with a possible D match to TRBD1 (6 bases). Germline V gene lookup returns CDR1 DFQATT and CDR2 SNEGSKA (reference sequence). The V end was cut by 2 bases, the J end by 6 bases, with 19 bases between. CDR3 length: 16 amino acids. CDR3 loop: CSARNPRGGVDEKLFF. DNA for the CDR3: TGCAGTGCTAGAAACCCGAGAGGGGGAGTTGATGAAAAACTGTTTTTT.

The genes are TRBV2 and TRBJ2-1; tentatively, D is TRBD2 (6 bases). Germline-derived CDR1 and CDR2 are SNHLY and FYNNEI. The CDR3 loop spans 11 amino acids. Between the trimmed V and J ends, which lost 8 bases and 7 bases, there was a span of 9 bases. In nucleotides, the CDR3 is TGTGCCAGCGTCCGGGGGAATGAGCAGTTCTTC. This codes for CASVRGNEQFF.

The chain couples TRBV6-2 or TRBV6-3 to TRBJ1-5; TRBD1 matches at 8 bases. Unmatched junction bases numbered 8, after V lost 6 bases and J lost 10 bases. This CDR3 contains 13 residues. The V gene's germline CDR1 is MNHEY and CDR2 SVGEGT. The CDR3 protein is CASRTTGGGPQHF. The CDR3 DNA reads TGTGCCAGCAGAACCACAGGGGGGGGACCCCAGCATTTT.